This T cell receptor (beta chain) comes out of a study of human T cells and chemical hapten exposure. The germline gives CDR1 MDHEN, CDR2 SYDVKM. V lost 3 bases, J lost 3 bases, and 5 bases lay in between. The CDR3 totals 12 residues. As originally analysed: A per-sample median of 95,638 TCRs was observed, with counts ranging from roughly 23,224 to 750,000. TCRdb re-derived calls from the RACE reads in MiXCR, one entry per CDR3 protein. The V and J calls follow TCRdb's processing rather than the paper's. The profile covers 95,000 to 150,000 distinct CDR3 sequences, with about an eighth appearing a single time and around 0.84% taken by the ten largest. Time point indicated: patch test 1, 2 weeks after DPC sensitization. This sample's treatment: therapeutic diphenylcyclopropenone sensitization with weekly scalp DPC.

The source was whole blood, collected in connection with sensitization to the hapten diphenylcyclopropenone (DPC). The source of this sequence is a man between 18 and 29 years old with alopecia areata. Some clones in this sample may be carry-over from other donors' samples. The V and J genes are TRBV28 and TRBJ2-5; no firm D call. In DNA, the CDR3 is TGTGCCAGCAGTTTTTTGGAAGAGACCCAGTACTTC. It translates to CASSFLEETQYF.